The 24 T cell receptor beta chains listed next were all sequenced from one sample in a study of read filtering for tumor transcriptome and immune sequencing. Molecular barcoded adaptors covering alpha/delta and beta/gamma chains were used on 400 to 450 ng RNA. TCRdb recomputed calls from the reads with MiXCR, one row per CDR3 protein. In the table there are about 41,000 distinct CDR3 sequences, about an eighth of which are singletons. The sequencing sample was made of a population of CD138-negative cells sorted from bone marrow. The receptors derive from a donor aged 40 or older with multiple myeloma.

This clonotype was recorded at least ten times. The gene calls are TRBV28 and TRBJ1-4; 8 bases align to TRBD1. CDR3 length: 14 amino acids. The ends lost 5 bases at V and 7 bases at J; junction bases unmatched: 6. The germline gives CDR1 MDHEN, CDR2 SYDVKM. The CDR3, as DNA: TGTGCCAGCAGTAAAGACAGGGGAAGTGAAAAACTGTTTTTT. Its translation is CASSKDRGSEKLFF.

A remark on this clonotype: One junction end disagrees with the germline gene, perhaps due to a read error. The genes are TRBV7-9 and TRBJ2-1; 7 nucleotides align to TRBD1. The V gene's germline CDR1 is SEHNR and CDR2 FQNEAQ (reference sequence). This CDR3 is 16 amino acids long. CDR3 region: CASSLASTGAYNERFF. DNA for the CDR3: TGTGCCAGCAGCTTAGCGAGTACAGGGGCGTACAATGAGCGGTTCTTC.

In its sample, this clonotype was seen many times. The chain joins TRBV20-1 to TRBJ2-7, with 8 bases fitting TRBD2. The junction had 6 bases not matched to a gene; V was cut back by 0 bases and J by 2 bases. CDR3 length equals 15 residues. Germline V lookup: CDR1 DFQATT, CDR2 SNEGSKA (reference sequence). The CDR3 nucleotides read TGCAGTGCTAGAGATTTAGCGGGATATACCTACGAGCAGTACTTC. Its protein is CSARDLAGYTYEQYF.

This clonotype was observed many times. The chain employs TRBV28 and TRBJ2-7; TRBD1 or TRBD2 may be the D gene (6 bases each). V shed 5 bases and J shed 1 base, with 15 bases lying between them. Germline V gives CDR1 MDHEN, CDR2 SYDVKM. This CDR3 contains 15 residues. The CDR3, as DNA: TGTGCCAGCAGTCCTTCACAGGGAGGATCCTACGAGCAGTACTTC. This gives the protein CASSPSQGGSYEQYF.

This clonotype was observed at least ten times. A read error may produce the germline difference seen at one junction end. The chain has TRBV20-1 and TRBJ2-5, with 9 bases fitting TRBD2. Per the germline V gene, CDR1 is DFQATT and CDR2 is SNEGSKA (reference sequence). This CDR3 spans 15 amino acids. The CDR3 nucleotides are TGCAGTGCTACGGATGGGCGGGAGGGCCCAAAGACCCAGTATTTC. Translated, it gives CSATDGREGPKTQYF.

This clonotype was seen ten or more times. This chain uses TRBV20-1 with TRBJ2-5; 10 bases agree with TRBD2. This CDR3 has 18 residues. Per the germline V gene, CDR1 is DFQATT and CDR2 is SNEGSKA (reference sequence). V trimming: 0 bases; J trimming: 5 bases; junction bases outside the gene matches: 15. The CDR3 spells CSARDRDNSGRAWETQYF. The DNA for the CDR3 is TGCAGTGCTAGAGATCGAGATAACAGCGGGAGGGCCTGGGAGACCCAGTACTTC.

This clonotype has at least ten counts. The genes are TRBV7-9 and TRBJ2-1, with unresolved D. Germline V CDR1 and CDR2: SEHNR, FQNEAQ (reference sequence). This CDR3 comprises 14 residues. Trimming left V 4 bases short and J 2 bases short, with 9 bases between. The CDR3 DNA sequence: TGTGCCAGCAGCTCCCTAGGGACCTACAATGAGCAGTTCTTC. This codes for CASSSLGTYNEQFF.

Many counts were recorded for this clonotype. In DNA form, the CDR3 reads TGTGCCAGCAGTAGCGGGAGGCGAAGCTCCTACAATGAGCAGTTCTTC. Amino acid sequence: CASSSGRRSSYNEQFF. This chain joins TRBV6-5 and TRBJ2-1; TRBD2 aligns across 9 bases. This CDR3 spans 16 amino acids. The J segment lost 0 bases and the V segment lost 5 bases, leaving 5 bases of the junction unmatched. Germline V CDR1 and CDR2: MNHEY, SVGAGI.

On this clonotype: The CDR3 ends on some other residue instead of the conserved phenylalanine or tryptophan, so this is likely a read error. The CDR3 nucleotides read TGTGCCAGCAGCTCTCGCGGGAACAATGAGCAGTTCTCC. Translated, it gives CASSSRGNNEQFS. This chain uses TRBV7-3 with TRBJ2-1; a possible D gene is TRBD2 (6 bases). The CDR3 contains 13 residues. CDR1 SGHTA and CDR2 FQGTGA come from the germline V gene. V gave up 4 bases and J gave up 5 bases, with 9 bases separating them.

This clonotype has ten or more counts. The chain carries TRBV5-1 and TRBJ2-7; TRBD1 might be the D (6 bases). The germline V gene has CDR1 SGHRS and CDR2 YFSETQ. The CDR3 has 13 amino acids. The V end was cut by 4 bases, the J end by 1 base, with 9 bases between. The CDR3 here is CASSPDRSYEQYF. CDR3 nucleotides: TGCGCCAGCAGCCCGGACAGATCCTACGAGCAGTACTTC.

This clonotype was recorded many times. The chain uses TRBV29-1 and TRBJ2-1, with D uncertain. Per germline, CDR1 SQVTM and CDR2 ANQGSEA. The CDR3 spans 14 residues. V gave up 6 bases and J gave up 5 bases, with 17 bases separating them. Here the CDR3 DNA reads TGCAGCGTCCCAACTGAGACGGTCCACAATGAGCAGTTCTTC. It codes for CSVPTETVHNEQFF.

This clonotype is medium-sized. The gene calls are TRBV7-9 and TRBJ2-3; possibly TRBD2 for D (6 bases). The ends were cut back, 1 base at V and 5 bases at J, with 13 bases in the middle. This CDR3 comprises 15 residues. Germline values: CDR1 SEHNR, CDR2 FQNEAQ (reference sequence). CDR3 region: CASSLDGGFLDTQYF. The DNA of the CDR3 is TGTGCCAGCAGCTTAGATGGAGGGTTCCTAGATACGCAGTATTTT. Complete variable domain (other parts from reference TRBV7-9 and TRBJ2-3): DTGVSQNPRHKITKRGQNVTFRCDPISEHNRLYWYRQTLGQGPEFLTYFQNEAQLEKSRLLSDRFSAERPKGSFSTLEIQRTEQGDSAMYLCASSLDGGFLDTQYFGPGTRLTVL.

This clonotype appeared many times. The chain carries TRBV5-1 and TRBJ2-7; a possible D gene is TRBD2 (6 bases). The length of the CDR3 is 13 residues. Looked up from germline, CDR1 is SGHRS and CDR2 is YFSETQ. Trimming removed 4 bases from V and 2 bases from J, with 10 bases in between. In DNA form, the CDR3 reads TGCGCCAGCAGCCTCGGACTAACCTACGAGCAGTACTTC. Translation gives CASSLGLTYEQYF.

Details on this clonotype: It is likely a read error: a sequence one base away is far more abundant. This rearrangement joins TRBV6-1 to TRBJ1-4, with unresolved D. The CDR3 is made up of 14 amino acids. Germline V gene sequence: CDR1 MNHNS, CDR2 SASEGT. V lost 6 bases, J lost 7 bases, and 15 bases lay in between. CDR3 sequence: CASRRPGPSEKLFF. Here the CDR3 DNA reads TGTGCCAGCAGACGTCCTGGACCTAGTGAAAAACTGTTTTTT.

This clonotype was observed at least ten times. This may be a read error: a much more frequent sequence differs by one nucleotide. The V call is TRBV28, the J call TRBJ2-7; D unresolved. This CDR3 is built from 17 residues. CDR1 and CDR2 (germline): MDHEN, SYDVKM. CDR3: CASSLGSKGRSSYGQYF. As DNA, the CDR3 is TGTGCCAGCAGTTTGGGATCGAAAGGCAGGAGCTCCTACGGGCAGTACTTC.

This clonotype was counted ten times or more. This sequence joins TRBV14 and TRBJ2-1; TRBD2 matches 11 bases. J gave up 4 bases and V 4 bases, and 6 bases lay outside the gene matches. The CDR3 consists of 16 residues. The germline gives CDR1 SGHDN, CDR2 FVKESK. The CDR3 nucleotides are TGTGCCAGCAGCCTCCGGACTAGCGGGCCTTACAATGAGCAGTTCTTC. This sequence encodes CASSLRTSGPYNEQFF. The full variable domain, completed using reference TRBV14 and TRBJ2-1, is EAGVTQFPSHSVIEKGQTVTLRCDPISGHDNLYWYRRVMGKEIKFLLHFVKESKQDESGMPNNRFLAERTGGTYSTLKVQPAELEDSGVYFCASSLRTSGPYNEQFFGPGTRLTVL.

This clonotype was seen at least ten times. The genes are TRBV7-2 and TRBJ2-5; D is possibly TRBD2 (6 bases). Per germline, CDR1 SGHTA and CDR2 FQGNSA. This CDR3 contains 13 residues. The V and J ends lost 7 bases and 6 bases respectively, with 15 bases between them. The CDR3 spells CASTPTSSQTQYF. Written as DNA, the CDR3 is TGTGCCAGCACCCCGACTAGTTCGCAGACCCAGTACTTC.

This clonotype was found a few times. This sequence may be a read error, since a much larger clone differs from it by one base. CDR3: CASSPPDKSYNGQFF. CDR3 nucleotides: TGTGCCAGCAGTCCTCCGGACAAGTCCTACAATGGGCAGTTCTTC. The V call is TRBV28, the J call TRBJ2-1; TRBD1 might be the D (5 bases). Germline V gene data show CDR1 as MDHEN and CDR2 as SYDVKM. The CDR3 length is 15 residues.

This clonotype occurred many times. The genes are TRBV28 and TRBJ2-7, with 12 bases identical to TRBD1. The junction had 8 bases not matched to a gene; V was cut back by 4 bases and J by 7 bases. This CDR3 comprises 15 residues. Germline CDR1 is MDHEN and CDR2 is SYDVKM. The CDR3 nucleotides are TGTGCCAGCAGTTCGACGGGACAGGGGGCTCGGGAGCAGTACTTC. Amino acid sequence: CASSSTGQGAREQYF.

This clonotype was observed a few times. CDR3: CATSGLGPGNTGELFF. The CDR3 nucleotides are TGTGCCACCAGTGGCTTAGGACCGGGAAACACCGGGGAGCTGTTTTTT. The rearrangement uses TRBV24-1 and TRBJ2-2; D may be TRBD2 (5 bases). Germline V gene sequence: CDR1 KGHDR, CDR2 SFDVKD. The V end was cut by 5 bases, the J end by 2 bases, with 14 bases between. The length of the CDR3 is 16 residues.

At least ten counts were recorded for this clonotype. The rearrangement uses TRBV29-1 and TRBJ2-5; D is perhaps TRBD1 or TRBD2 (5 bases each). The CDR3 consists of 13 residues. Trimming shortened V by 7 bases and J by 5 bases, and 17 bases separated the two germline ends. Per the germline V gene, CDR1 is SQVTM and CDR2 is ANQGSEA. The CDR3 region has the DNA TGCAGCGGTTACAGGTCCGGGGAGGAGACCCAGTACTTC. Protein product: CSGYRSGEETQYF.

This clonotype was seen ten or more times. The chain combines TRBV29-1 with TRBJ2-6; no definite D call. V was pared by 6 bases and J by 0 bases, with 9 bases between. Germline V lookup: CDR1 SQVTM, CDR2 ANQGSEA. This CDR3 is 14 amino acids long. The CDR3 protein is CSVDISSGANVLTF. The CDR3 DNA reads as TGCAGCGTCGACATAAGCTCTGGGGCCAACGTCCTGACTTTC.

In its sample, this clonotype was seen many times. The chain combines TRBV19 with TRBJ2-3; TRBD2 agrees at 10 bases. V shed 5 bases, J shed 4 bases, and the junction held 6 bases outside the gene matches. Germline-derived CDR1 and CDR2 are LNHDA and SQIVND (reference sequence). CDR3 size: 15 residues. CDR3 sequence: CASSSTSGKADTQYF. Here the CDR3 DNA reads TGTGCCAGTAGTTCAACTAGCGGGAAAGCAGATACGCAGTATTTT.

This clonotype was detected ten times or more. The genes are TRBV5-1 and TRBJ2-7; D could derive from TRBD1 or TRBD2 (6 bases each). Germline lookup yields CDR1 SGHRS and CDR2 YFSETQ. The CDR3 runs 14 residues. V lost 4 bases and J 1 base, leaving 12 bases between the germline ends. The CDR3 DNA sequence: TGCGCCAGCAGCAGTGGGGGGACATCCTACGAGCAGTACTTC. This gives the protein CASSSGGTSYEQYF.